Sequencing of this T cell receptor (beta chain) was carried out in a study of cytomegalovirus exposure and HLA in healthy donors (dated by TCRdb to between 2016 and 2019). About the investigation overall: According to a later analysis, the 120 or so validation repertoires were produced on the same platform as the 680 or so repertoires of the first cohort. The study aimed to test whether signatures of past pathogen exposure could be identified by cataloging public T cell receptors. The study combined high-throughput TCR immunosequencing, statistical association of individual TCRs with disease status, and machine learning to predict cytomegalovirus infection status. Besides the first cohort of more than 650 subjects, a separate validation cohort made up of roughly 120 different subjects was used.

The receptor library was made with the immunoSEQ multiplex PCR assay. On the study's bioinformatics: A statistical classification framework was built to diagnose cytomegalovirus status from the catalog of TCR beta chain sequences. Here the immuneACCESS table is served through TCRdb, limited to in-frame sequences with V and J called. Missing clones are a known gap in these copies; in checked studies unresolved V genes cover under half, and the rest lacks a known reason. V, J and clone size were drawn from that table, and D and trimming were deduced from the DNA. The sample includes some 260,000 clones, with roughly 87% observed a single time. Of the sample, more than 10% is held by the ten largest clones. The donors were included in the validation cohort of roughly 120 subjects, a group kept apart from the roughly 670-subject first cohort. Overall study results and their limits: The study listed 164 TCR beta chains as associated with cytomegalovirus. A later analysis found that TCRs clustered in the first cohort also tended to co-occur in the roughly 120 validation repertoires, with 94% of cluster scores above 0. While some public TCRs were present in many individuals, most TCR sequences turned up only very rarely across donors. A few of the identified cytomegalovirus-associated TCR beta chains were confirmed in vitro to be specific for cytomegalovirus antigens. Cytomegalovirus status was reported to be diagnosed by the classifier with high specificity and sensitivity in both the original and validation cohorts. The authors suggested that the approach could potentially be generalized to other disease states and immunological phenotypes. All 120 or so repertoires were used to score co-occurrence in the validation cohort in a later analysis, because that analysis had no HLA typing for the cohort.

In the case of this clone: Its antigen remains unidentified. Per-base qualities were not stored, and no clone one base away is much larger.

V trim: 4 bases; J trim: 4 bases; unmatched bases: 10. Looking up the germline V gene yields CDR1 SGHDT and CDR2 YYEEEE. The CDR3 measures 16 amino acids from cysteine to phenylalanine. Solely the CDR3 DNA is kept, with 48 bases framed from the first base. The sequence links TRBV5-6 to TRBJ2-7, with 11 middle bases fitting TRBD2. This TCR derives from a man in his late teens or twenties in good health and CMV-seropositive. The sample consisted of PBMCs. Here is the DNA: TGTGCCAGCAGCCGGGCAACTAGCGGGAGTTGGTACGAGCAGTACTTC. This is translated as CASSRATSGSWYEQYF. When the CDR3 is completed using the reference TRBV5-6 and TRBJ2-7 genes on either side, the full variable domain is DAGVTQSPTHLIKTRGQQVTLRCSPKSGHDTVSWYQQALGQGPQFIFQYYEEEERQRGNFPDRFSGHQFPNYSSELNVNALLLGDSALYLCASSRATSGSWYEQYFGPGTRLTVT.